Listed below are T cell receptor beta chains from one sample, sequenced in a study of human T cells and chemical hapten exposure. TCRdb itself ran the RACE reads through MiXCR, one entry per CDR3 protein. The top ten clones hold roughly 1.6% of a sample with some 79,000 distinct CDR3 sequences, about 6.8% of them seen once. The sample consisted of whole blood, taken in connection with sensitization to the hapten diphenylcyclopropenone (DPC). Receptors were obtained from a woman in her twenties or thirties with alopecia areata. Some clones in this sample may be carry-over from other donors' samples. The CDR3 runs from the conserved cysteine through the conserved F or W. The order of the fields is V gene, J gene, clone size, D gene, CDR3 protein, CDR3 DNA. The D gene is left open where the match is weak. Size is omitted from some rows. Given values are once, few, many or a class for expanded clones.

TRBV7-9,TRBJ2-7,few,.,CASSQTLGGGGQYF,TGTGCCAGCAGCCAGACATTAGGTGGCGGCGGGCAGTACTTC
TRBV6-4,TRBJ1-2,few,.,CASSDRLSAAVQGPNYGYTF,TGTGCCAGCAGTGACCGACTTTCTGCAGCGGTCCAGGGCCCTAACTATGGCTACACCTTC
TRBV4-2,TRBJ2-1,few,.,CASSQERGNEQFF,TGTGCCAGCAGCCAAGAAAGGGGAAATGAGCAGTTCTTC
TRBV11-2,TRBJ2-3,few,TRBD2,CASSSRLAGTTDTQYF,TGTGCCAGCAGCTCGCGACTAGCGGGGACCACAGATACGCAGTATTTT
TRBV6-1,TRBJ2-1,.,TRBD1,CASSEAPIKGQGDGEQFF,TGTGCCAGCAGTGAAGCGCCTATTAAGGGACAGGGGGACGGTGAGCAGTTCTTC
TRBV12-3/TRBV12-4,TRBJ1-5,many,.,CASSPVSNQPQHF,TGTGCCAGCAGTCCGGTTAGCAATCAGCCCCAGCATTTT
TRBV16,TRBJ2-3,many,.,CASSRFPDTQYF,TGTGCCAGCAGCCGGTTTCCAGATACGCAGTATTTT
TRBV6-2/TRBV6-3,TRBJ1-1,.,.,CASSSTGLMNTEAFF,TGTGCCAGCAGTTCGACAGGTCTCATGAACACTGAAGCTTTCTTT
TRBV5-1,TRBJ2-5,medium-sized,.,CASSFSPGNQETQYF,TGCGCCAGCAGCTTTAGCCCAGGGAACCAAGAGACCCAGTACTTC
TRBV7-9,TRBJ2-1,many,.,CASSLRQGGFDEQFF,TGTGCCAGCAGTTTAAGACAGGGAGGTTTCGATGAGCAGTTCTTC
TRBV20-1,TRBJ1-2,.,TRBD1,CSARSQGTGDFYGYTF,TGCAGTGCTAGAAGCCAAGGGACAGGGGATTTCTATGGCTACACCTTC
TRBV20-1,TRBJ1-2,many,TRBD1,CSASGQGAGGYTF,TGCAGTGCCTCAGGACAGGGGGCGGGTGGCTACACCTTC
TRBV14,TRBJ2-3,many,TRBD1,CASRGQGAWTQYF,TGTGCCAGCCGGGGACAGGGGGCGTGGACGCAGTATTTT
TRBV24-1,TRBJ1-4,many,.,CATPAGGRGGEKLFF,TGTGCCACCCCCGCGGGGGGTCGCGGGGGTGAAAAACTGTTTTTT
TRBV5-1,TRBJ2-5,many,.,CASSPDIASQETQYF,TGCGCCAGCAGCCCGGACATCGCAAGCCAAGAGACCCAGTACTTC
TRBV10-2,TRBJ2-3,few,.,CASSESWRTDTQYF,TGCGCCAGCAGTGAGTCCTGGCGCACAGATACGCAGTATTTT
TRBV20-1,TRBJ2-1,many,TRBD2,CSALTSGGVEFF,TGCAGTGCGCTGACTAGCGGGGGAGTTGAGTTCTTC
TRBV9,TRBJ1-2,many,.,CASTQNAGLTVRNYGYTF,TGTGCCAGCACCCAGAATGCCGGGCTGACCGTACGTAACTATGGCTACACCTTC
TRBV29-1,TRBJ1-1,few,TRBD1,CSVQGARFTEAFF,TGCAGCGTGCAGGGGGCACGCTTCACTGAAGCTTTCTTT
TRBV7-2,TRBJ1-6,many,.,CASSFAGKWSPGSYNSPLHF,TGTGCCAGCAGCTTCGCGGGGAAGTGGTCCCCGGGATCCTATAATTCACCCCTCCACTTT
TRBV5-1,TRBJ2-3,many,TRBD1,CASSLDPDRAITDTQYF,TGCGCCAGCAGCTTGGATCCGGACAGGGCCATCACAGATACGCAGTATTTT